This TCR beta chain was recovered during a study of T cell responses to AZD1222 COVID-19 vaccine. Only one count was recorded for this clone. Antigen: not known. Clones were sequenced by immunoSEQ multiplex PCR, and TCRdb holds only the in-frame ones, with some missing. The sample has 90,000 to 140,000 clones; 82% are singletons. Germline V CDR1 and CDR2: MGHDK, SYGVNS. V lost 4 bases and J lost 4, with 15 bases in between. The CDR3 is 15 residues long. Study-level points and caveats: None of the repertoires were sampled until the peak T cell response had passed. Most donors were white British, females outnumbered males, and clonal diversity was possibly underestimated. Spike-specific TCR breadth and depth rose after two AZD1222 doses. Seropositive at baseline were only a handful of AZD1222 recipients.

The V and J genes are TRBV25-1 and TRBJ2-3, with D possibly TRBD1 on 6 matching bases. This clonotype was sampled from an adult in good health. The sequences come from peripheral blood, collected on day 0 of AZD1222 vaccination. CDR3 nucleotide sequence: TGTGCCAGCAGTGGAACAGGGCGCGGGCCAGATACGCAGTATTTT. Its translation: CASSGTGRGPDTQYF. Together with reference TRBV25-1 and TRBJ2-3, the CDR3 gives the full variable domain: EADIYQTPRYLVIGTGKKITLECSQTMGHDKMYWYQQDPGMELHLIHYSYGVNSTEKGDLSSESTVSRIRTEHFPLTLESARPSHTSQYLCASSGTGRGPDTQYFGPGTRLTVL.